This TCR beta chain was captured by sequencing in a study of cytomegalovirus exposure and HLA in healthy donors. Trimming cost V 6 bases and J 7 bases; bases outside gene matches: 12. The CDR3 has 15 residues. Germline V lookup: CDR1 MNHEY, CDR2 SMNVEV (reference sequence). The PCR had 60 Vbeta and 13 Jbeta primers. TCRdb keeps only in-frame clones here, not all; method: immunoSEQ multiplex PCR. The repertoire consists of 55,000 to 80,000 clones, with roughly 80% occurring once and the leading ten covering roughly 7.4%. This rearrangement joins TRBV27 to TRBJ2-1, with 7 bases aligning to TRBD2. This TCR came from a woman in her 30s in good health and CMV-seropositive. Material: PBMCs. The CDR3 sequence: CASSPPGGGLNEQFF. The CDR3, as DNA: TGTGCCAGCAGCCCCCCGGGGGGAGGATTGAATGAGCAGTTCTTC.